This is a list of T cell receptor beta chains from one sample in a study of monozygotic twins with inflammatory bowel disease. TCRdb re-called the 5' RACE reads; every CDR3 protein appears as one record, without DNA. This repertoire comprises 350,000 to 550,000 distinct CDR3 sequences; its ten largest clones make up 2% to 2.5%. Specimen: blood. The receptors were sampled from a human donor with ulcerative colitis or Crohn's disease, or a healthy co-twin of an affected twin (not recorded which). Each CDR3 is given with its conserved first and last residue.

j_call	v_call	cdr3_aa
TRBJ2-1	TRBV11-2	CASSLAYPEGNEQFF
TRBJ2-1	TRBV5-1	CASSWSAGVGNEQFF
TRBJ2-3	TRBV18	CASSPVPGDTQYF
TRBJ1-1	TRBV20-1	CSARDGYNTEAFF
TRBJ2-3	TRBV2	CASSEGQGYSSTDTQYF
TRBJ1-1	TRBV5-1	CASSLAFRGLGMNTEAFF
TRBJ2-1	TRBV19	CASSIDRGRYNEQFF
TRBJ2-1	TRBV19	CASSKTSTGSNEQFF
TRBJ1-1	TRBV15	CATSKGQLNTEAFF
TRBJ2-5	TRBV6-5	CASTYMGGTQYF
TRBJ2-2	TRBV6-5	CASSYAGPARGNTGELFF
TRBJ2-7	TRBV28	CASSFHSAVTGSYEQYF
TRBJ2-1	TRBV7-9	CASSSFDRSSYNEQFF
TRBJ2-5	TRBV12-3/TRBV12-4	CASGLTHTQETQYF
TRBJ2-7	TRBV6-1	CASSEVGRRTNEQYF
TRBJ2-1	TRBV12-3/TRBV12-4	CARTPGDEQFF
TRBJ1-1	TRBV12-3/TRBV12-4	CASSADGNTEAFF
TRBJ2-2	TRBV5-4	CASSFTSAGELFF
TRBJ2-2	TRBV12-3/TRBV12-4	CASRGLAGGSGELFF
TRBJ1-1	TRBV4-1	CASSQVVHSRGLTGNTDAFF
TRBJ2-2	TRBV29-1	CSVELCRGGTGELFF
TRBJ2-1	TRBV9	CASSVEFERGGFGEQFF
TRBJ2-2	TRBV18	CASSTSSGLASGELFF
TRBJ1-1	TRBV3-1	CASSHLGTLTEAFF
TRBJ1-6	TRBV12-3/TRBV12-4	CASTPSRGGSPLHF
TRBJ1-2	TRBV9	CASSVGAGGAGYYGYTF
TRBJ2-1	TRBV24-1	CATSDLVLDVSGGEQFF
TRBJ2-6	TRBV7-3	CASSPDVSGANVLTF
TRBJ1-2	TRBV14	CASSPGHGPYGYTF
TRBJ1-2	TRBV19	CASSGHSDRYYGYTF
TRBJ1-1	TRBV5-1	CASSTGGIAFF
TRBJ2-1	TRBV24-1	CATSDRYNEQFF
TRBJ1-5	TRBV20-1	CSAEIGGNQPQHF
TRBJ1-1	TRBV4-2	CASSHTDSTEAFF
TRBJ1-1	TRBV7-3	CASSFTGDMNTEAFF
TRBJ2-6	TRBV19	CASSNKTGSQANVLTF
TRBJ2-1	TRBV12-3/TRBV12-4	CASSSGRSYNEQFF
TRBJ2-1	TRBV3-1	CASSHSDNEQFF
TRBJ1-5	TRBV7-6	CASSQSLQGPQHF
TRBJ1-2	TRBV5-1	CASSYYTGGQGYTF
TRBJ1-2	TRBV12-3/TRBV12-4	CASSRDRVYGYTF
TRBJ1-3	TRBV5-5	CASSLRDSLTNSGNTIYF